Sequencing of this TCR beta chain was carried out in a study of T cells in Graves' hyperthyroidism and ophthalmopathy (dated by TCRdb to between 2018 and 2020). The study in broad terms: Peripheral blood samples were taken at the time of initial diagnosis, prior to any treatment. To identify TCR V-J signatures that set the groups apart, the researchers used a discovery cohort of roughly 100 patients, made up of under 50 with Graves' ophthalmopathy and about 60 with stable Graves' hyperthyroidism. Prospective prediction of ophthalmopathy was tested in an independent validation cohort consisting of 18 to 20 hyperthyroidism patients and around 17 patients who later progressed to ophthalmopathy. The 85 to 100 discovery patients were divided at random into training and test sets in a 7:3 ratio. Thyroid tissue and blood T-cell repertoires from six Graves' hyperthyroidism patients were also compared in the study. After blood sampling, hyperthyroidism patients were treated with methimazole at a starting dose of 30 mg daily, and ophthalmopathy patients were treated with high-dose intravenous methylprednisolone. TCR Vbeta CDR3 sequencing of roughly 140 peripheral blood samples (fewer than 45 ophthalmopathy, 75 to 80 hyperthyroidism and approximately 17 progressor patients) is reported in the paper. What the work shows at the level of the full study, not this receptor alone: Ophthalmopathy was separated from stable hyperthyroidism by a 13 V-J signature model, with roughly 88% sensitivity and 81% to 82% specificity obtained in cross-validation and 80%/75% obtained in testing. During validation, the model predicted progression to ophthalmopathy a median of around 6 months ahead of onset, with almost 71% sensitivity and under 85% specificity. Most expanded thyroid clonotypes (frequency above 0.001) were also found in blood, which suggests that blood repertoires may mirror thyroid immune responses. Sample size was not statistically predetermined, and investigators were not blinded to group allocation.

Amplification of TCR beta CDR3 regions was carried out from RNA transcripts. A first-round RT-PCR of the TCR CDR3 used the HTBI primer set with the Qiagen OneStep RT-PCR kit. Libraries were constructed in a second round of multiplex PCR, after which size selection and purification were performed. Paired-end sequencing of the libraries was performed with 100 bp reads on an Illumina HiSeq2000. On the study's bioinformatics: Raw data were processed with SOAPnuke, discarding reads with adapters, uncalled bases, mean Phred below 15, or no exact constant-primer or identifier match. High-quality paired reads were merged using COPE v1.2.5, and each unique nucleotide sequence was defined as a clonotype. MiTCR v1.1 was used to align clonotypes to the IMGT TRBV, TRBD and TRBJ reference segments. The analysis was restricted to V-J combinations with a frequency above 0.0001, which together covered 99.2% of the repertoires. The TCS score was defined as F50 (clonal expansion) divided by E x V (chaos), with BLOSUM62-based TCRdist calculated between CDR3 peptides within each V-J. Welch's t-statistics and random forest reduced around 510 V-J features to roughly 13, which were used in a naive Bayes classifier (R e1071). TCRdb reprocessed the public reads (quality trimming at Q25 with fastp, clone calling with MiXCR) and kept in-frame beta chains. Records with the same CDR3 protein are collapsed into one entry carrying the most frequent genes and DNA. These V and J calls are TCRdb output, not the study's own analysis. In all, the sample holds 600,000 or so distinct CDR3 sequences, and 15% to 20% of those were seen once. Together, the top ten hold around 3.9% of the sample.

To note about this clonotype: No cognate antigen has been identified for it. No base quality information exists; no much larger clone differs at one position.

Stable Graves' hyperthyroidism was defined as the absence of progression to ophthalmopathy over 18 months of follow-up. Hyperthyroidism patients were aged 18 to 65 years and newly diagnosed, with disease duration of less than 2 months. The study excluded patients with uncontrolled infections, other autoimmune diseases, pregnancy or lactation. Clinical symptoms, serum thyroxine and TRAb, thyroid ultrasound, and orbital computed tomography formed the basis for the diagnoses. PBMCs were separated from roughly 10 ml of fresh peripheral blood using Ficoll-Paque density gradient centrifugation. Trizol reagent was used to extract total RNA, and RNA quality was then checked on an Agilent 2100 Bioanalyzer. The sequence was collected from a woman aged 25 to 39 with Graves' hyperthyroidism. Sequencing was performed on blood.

DNA sequence: TGCGCCAGCAGCTGGTCAGCACCTAACTATGGCTACACCTTC. Its coded protein is CASSWSAPNYGYTF. The V gene is TRBV5-1 and the J gene is TRBJ1-2; no D gene call is confident. From a lookup of the germline V gene, CDR1 and CDR2 are SGHRS and YFSETQ. Trimming removed 3 bases from V and 0 bases from J, leaving 9 bases between the germline ends. Inclusive of the bounding cysteine and phenylalanine, the CDR3 is 14 residues long. Just CDR3 DNA is preserved here, 42 bases in frame from base 1.